The 8 T cell receptor beta chains reported below all come from one sample, sequenced in a study of T cell clonality in common variable immunodeficiency. TCRdb's table, derived via immunoSEQ multiplex PCR, lists solely in-frame clones and lacks some. The repertoire consists of some 42,000 clones, none detected only once. The sequencing sample was made of peripheral blood mononuclear cells. The receptors come from a person aged 18-69 years in good health.

This clone showed up many times. With the read ending 3 residues before the CDR3 end, the germline J gene is used to fill in that end. The chain employs TRBV19 and TRBJ2-1; 8 bases are a match to TRBD1. This CDR3 is 14 amino acids long. V was clipped by 7 bases and J by 1 base; unmatched bases: 3. Germline V gives CDR1 LNHDA, CDR2 SQIVND (reference sequence). The CDR3 protein is CASKQGVSYNEQFF. The CDR3 bases that were read are TGTGCCAGTAAACAGGGGGTATCCTACAATGAG.

This clone was recorded at least ten times. The missing CDR3 end, 3 residues past where the read stops, is filled in from the germline J gene. This chain uses TRBV4-1 with TRBJ1-4, with 9 bases lining up with TRBD1. J gave up 7 bases and V 3 bases, and 15 bases lay outside the gene matches. The CDR3 sequence is 18 residues long. CDR1 MGHRA and CDR2 YSYEKL come from the germline V gene. CDR3 amino acids: CASSQEGDREFSSEKLFF. The covered CDR3 bases are TGCGCCAGCAGCCAGGAGGGGGACAGGGAGTTTAGTAGTGAAAAA.

This clone has just a few counts. The sequenced fragment ends 3 residues before the CDR3 boundary, so the rest is inferred from the germline J gene. At the DNA level, this CDR3 is encoded by other sequences in the same sample as well. V usage is TRBV18 and J usage is TRBJ2-7; possible D gene TRBD2, 6 bases. There are 15 residues in the CDR3. CDR1 is KGHSH and CDR2 is LQKENI in the germline V gene. Deletions cut 3 bases from V and 2 bases from J, with 14 bases between. The sequenced CDR3 bases are TGTGCCAGCTCACCTAATGGCGGGGCTACCTACGAG. This encodes CASSPNGGATYE. The full CDR3 is CASSPNGGATYEQYF.

This clone was counted ten times or more. CDR3 loop: CSALRSGGRGETQYF. The part of the CDR3 DNA that was read is TGCAGTGCCCTAAGGTCGGGGGGGCGCGGGGAGACC. The chain couples TRBV20-1 to TRBJ2-5; 8 nucleotides align to TRBD2. The CDR3 end is not reached by the read, which stops 3 residues before it; the germline J gene fills it in. The CDR3 is 15 amino acids. The trim removed 6 bases at V and 5 bases at J, leaving 14 bases unmatched. The V gene's germline CDR1 is DFQATT and CDR2 SNEGSKA (reference sequence).

This clone has at least ten counts. The read comes to an end 3 residues before the CDR3 does, leaving the germline J gene to fill in the end. The chain carries TRBV14 and TRBJ2-5; 11 nucleotides line up with TRBD2. CDR1 is SGHDN, CDR2 FVKESK, per germline. With 0 bases clipped from V and 1 base from J, the junction kept 7 bases outside the gene matches. CDR3 length equals 18 residues. CDR3 amino acids: CASSQDFGLAGLQETQYF. Incomplete CDR3 DNA: TGTGCCAGCAGCCAAGACTTCGGACTAGCGGGCCTCCAAGAGACC.

This clone was counted ten times or more. The read is 3 residues too short to cover the CDR3 end, so that end is filled in from the germline J gene. The chain employs TRBV12-3 or TRBV12-4 and TRBJ2-5; TRBD1 matches at 12 bases. Trimming removed 5 bases from V and 5 bases from J; junction bases left unmatched: 9. The CDR3 consists of 16 residues. The part of the CDR3 DNA that was read is TGTGCCAGCAGTACCGGGACAGGGGGCTTGAAGGAGACC. As protein: CASSTGTGGLKET. The CDR3 in its entirety is CASSTGTGGLKETQYF.

This clone was seen many times. The missing CDR3 end, 3 residues past where the read stops, is filled in from the germline J gene. The rearrangement links TRBV6-4 to TRBJ2-1; a weak D match, TRBD2 (6 bases). The CDR3 spans 17 residues. Trimming cost V 4 bases and J 7 bases, with 23 bases left between them. Per the germline V gene, CDR1 is MRHNA and CDR2 is SNTAGT. The CDR3 sequence is CASSASLGVGGENEQFF. CDR3 DNA, as far as it was read: TGTGCCAGCAGTGCCTCCCTAGGGGTCGGGGGAGAAAATGAG.

This clone has a count of ten or more. Coverage ceases 3 residues before the CDR3 finishes, and the germline J gene fills in the end. The chain is built from TRBV7-9 and TRBJ2-5, with 9 bases matching TRBD1. The J segment lost 5 bases and the V segment lost 4 bases, leaving 8 bases of the junction unmatched. The V gene's germline CDR1 is SEHNR and CDR2 FQNEAQ (reference sequence). The CDR3 has 15 residues. The part of the CDR3 DNA that was read is TGTGCCAGCAGCTCCGGGACAGGGTTCGTTGAGACC. Translating it yields CASSSGTGFVET. The entire CDR3 protein reads CASSSGTGFVETQYF.